This TCR beta chain was recovered during a study of blood T cell repertoires in COVID-19. As for the study in general: Donors in the United States, Italy and Spain gave samples during acute or convalescent COVID-19. T cells, B-cell-depleted T cells, or PBMCs provided the cDNA or gDNA that served as material.

Authors' methods: Amplification of reference gene primers provided the estimated nucleated cell counts. Produced via immunoSEQ multiplex PCR; TCRdb's table is partial and in-frame only. V and J calls and clone size are given by that table; D and trimming were obtained from the DNA. The sample includes some 62,000 clones, 65% to 80% seen only once; the top ten take 18%. The CDR3 consists of 18 residues. V dropped 0 bases and J dropped 5 bases, with 23 bases sitting between them. Per the germline V gene, CDR1 is LGHDT and CDR2 is YNNKEL (reference sequence). This chain connects TRBV3-1 (or the pseudogene TRBV3-2) to TRBJ2-7, with D maybe TRBD1 (6 bases). Sequences were obtained from peripheral blood. The receptor comes from a man in his fifties or sixties with acute or convalescent COVID-19. CDR3 in DNA: TGTGCCAGCAGCCAAGAAAGAATTGCCCGAGAACAGGGCCACGAGCAGTACTTC. It codes for CASSQERIAREQGHEQYF.